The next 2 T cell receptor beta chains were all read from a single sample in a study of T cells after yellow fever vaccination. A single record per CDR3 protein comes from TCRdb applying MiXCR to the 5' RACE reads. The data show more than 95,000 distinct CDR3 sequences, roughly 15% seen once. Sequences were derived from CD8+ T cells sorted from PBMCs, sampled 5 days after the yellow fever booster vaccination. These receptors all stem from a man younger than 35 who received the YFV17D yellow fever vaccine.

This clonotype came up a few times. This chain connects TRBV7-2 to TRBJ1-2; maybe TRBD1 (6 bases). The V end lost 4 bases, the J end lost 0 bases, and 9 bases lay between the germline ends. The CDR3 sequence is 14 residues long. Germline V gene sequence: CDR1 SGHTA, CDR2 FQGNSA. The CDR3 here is CASSSWTANYGYTF. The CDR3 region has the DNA TGTGCCAGCAGCTCCTGGACAGCTAACTATGGCTACACCTTC.

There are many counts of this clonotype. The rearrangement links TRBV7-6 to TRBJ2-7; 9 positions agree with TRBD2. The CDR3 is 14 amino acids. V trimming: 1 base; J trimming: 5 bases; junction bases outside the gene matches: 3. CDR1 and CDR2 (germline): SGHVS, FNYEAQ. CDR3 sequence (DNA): TGTGCCAGCAGCTTAGGGCCTAGCGGGGACGAGCAGTACTTC. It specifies CASSLGPSGDEQYF.